The rows below give T cell receptor beta chains drawn from one sample of a study of patients and donors after allogeneic stem cell transplantation. TCRdb passed the RT-PCR reads through MiXCR, listing each CDR3 protein once. The table lists approximately 430,000 distinct CDR3 sequences, roughly 16% of them singletons. Sequencing was done on a sample of blood, either unsorted or a sorted T cell fraction (not recorded which). The receptors shown here come from a human donor who was either an allogeneic HSCT recipient or a stem cell or donor lymphocyte infusion donor (not recorded which). It is not recorded whose cells these are; they may come from a transplant donor. CDR3s include the opening cysteine and the closing phenylalanine or tryptophan. The order of the fields is CDR3 length, D gene, V gene, J gene, clone size, CDR3 protein, CDR3 DNA. A D gene is named only where the DNA matches it firmly. Not every row has a clone size; where given, it reads once, few, many or a size class.

16	TRBD2	TRBV5-1	TRBJ2-5	few	CASSFRLAGEYETQYF	TGCGCCAGCAGCTTTCGCCTAGCGGGAGAGTATGAGACCCAGTACTTC
16	TRBD1	TRBV11-1	TRBJ2-1	.	CASSSRDSPIRNEQFF	TGTGCCAGCAGCTCCAGGGACAGCCCGATTCGCAATGAGCAGTTCTTC
19	.	TRBV12-3/TRBV12-4	TRBJ2-3	few	CASSPRAPGWGASTDTQYF	TGTGCCAGCAGTCCTAGGGCCCCGGGCTGGGGTGCTAGCACAGATACGCAGTATTTT
15	TRBD1	TRBV9	TRBJ2-5	few	CASSARDSAQETQYF	TGTGCCAGCAGCGCCCGGGACAGTGCGCAAGAGACCCAGTACTTC
15	.	TRBV20-1	TRBJ2-7	many	CSARMFRESSYEQYF	TGCAGTGCTAGAATGTTCAGGGAGAGCTCCTACGAGCAGTACTTC
14	.	TRBV20-1	TRBJ2-5	.	CSARGQQIRETQYF	TGCAGTGCTCGAGGACAGCAGATCCGAGAGACCCAGTACTTC
15	.	TRBV2	TRBJ2-7	many	CASSEQAGQPYEQYF	TGTGCCAGCAGTGAACAGGCAGGGCAGCCCTACGAGCAGTACTTC
13	.	TRBV20-1	TRBJ2-7	.	CSASSLVGYEQYF	TGCAGTGCTAGTTCCCTCGTGGGCTACGAGCAGTACTTC
15	TRBD1	TRBV12-3/TRBV12-4	TRBJ1-5	.	CASSPPGQGGQPQHF	TGTGCCAGCAGTCCCCCGGGACAGGGCGGACAGCCCCAGCATTTT
12	.	TRBV12-3/TRBV12-4	TRBJ1-5	few	CASTQRGRPQHF	TGTGCCAGCACCCAACGGGGGCGGCCCCAGCATTTT
17	.	TRBV5-5	TRBJ1-1	.	CASSLVDFRPKNTEAFF	TGTGCCAGCAGCTTGGTGGATTTCCGTCCAAAGAACACTGAAGCTTTCTTT
19	.	TRBV7-3	TRBJ2-3	few	CASSLTFGRPGDPTDTQYF	TGTGCCAGCAGCTTAACGTTCGGGAGGCCAGGGGACCCCACAGATACGCAGTATTTT
16	TRBD1	TRBV15	TRBJ1-5	few	CATSKSTGVVYQPQHF	TGTGCCACCAGCAAGTCAACAGGGGTTGTTTACCAGCCCCAGCATTTT
12	.	TRBV19	TRBJ2-1	.	CASGFLNNEQFF	TGTGCCAGTGGTTTTTTAAACAATGAGCAGTTCTTC
15	TRBD2	TRBV2	TRBJ2-7	.	CASSEYLAGASEQYF	TGTGCCAGCAGTGAATACCTAGCGGGAGCATCGGAGCAGTACTTC
15	.	TRBV11-2	TRBJ1-2	few	CASSLDRVDFYGYTF	TGTGCCAGCAGCTTAGATCGCGTGGATTTCTATGGCTACACCTTC
15	.	TRBV30	TRBJ1-1	.	CAWGPGGKAITEAFF	TGTGCCTGGGGCCCCGGGGGAAAGGCCATCACTGAAGCTTTCTTT
13	.	TRBV10-3	TRBJ2-7	few	CAAASTEYYEQYF	TGTGCCGCTGCTAGCACTGAGTACTACGAGCAGTACTTC
13	TRBD1	TRBV20-1	TRBJ2-7	few	CSATGTGGYEQYF	TGCAGTGCAACCGGAACAGGGGGCTACGAGCAGTACTTC
18	.	TRBV11-1	TRBJ2-1	.	CASSLGAWTLQFYNEQFF	TGTGCCAGCAGCTTAGGCGCTTGGACATTGCAATTTTACAATGAGCAGTTCTTC
14	.	TRBV15	TRBJ2-7	many	CATSREGVGYEQYF	TGTGCCACCAGCAGGGAGGGTGTGGGCTACGAGCAGTACTTC
11	TRBD2	TRBV20-1	TRBJ2-7	few	CSATLAGEQYF	TGCAGTGCCACACTAGCGGGCGAGCAGTACTTC
18	TRBD1	TRBV3-1	TRBJ2-3	.	CASSQDGATGLTPDTQYF	TGTGCCAGCAGCCAAGATGGGGCGACAGGGCTTACCCCAGATACGCAGTATTTT
17	.	TRBV21-1	TRBJ2-7	few	CASSKERGARPPYEQYF	TGTGCCAGCAGCAAAGAGCGGGGAGCTAGACCTCCCTACGAGCAGTACTTC
15	.	TRBV12-3/TRBV12-4	TRBJ2-5	.	CASSFRGRSSETQYF	TGTGCCAGCAGTTTCAGGGGCCGGTCCTCAGAGACCCAGTACTTC
18	TRBD2	TRBV11-2	TRBJ2-1	.	CASSSNSPTSGLYNEQFF	TGTGCCAGCAGCTCCAATTCCCCCACTAGCGGGCTTTACAATGAGCAGTTCTTC
16	.	TRBV12-3/TRBV12-4	TRBJ1-3	few	CASSLTSRAYGNTIYF	TGTGCCAGCAGTTTAACCTCCAGGGCTTATGGAAACACCATATATTTT
14	.	TRBV5-5	TRBJ2-7	many	CASSRGRGVYEQYF	TGTGCCAGCAGCCGGGGGAGAGGGGTCTACGAGCAGTACTTC
15	.	TRBV11-1	TRBJ1-1	few	CASSFGHRGTTEAFF	TGTGCCAGCAGCTTTGGACACCGGGGGACCACTGAAGCTTTCTTT
14	.	TRBV9	TRBJ2-5	few	CASSVEPREKTQYF	TGTGCCAGCAGCGTAGAACCCAGGGAAAAGACCCAGTACTTC
13	.	TRBV12-3/TRBV12-4	TRBJ1-1	.	CASSSNTNTEAFF	TGTGCCAGCAGTTCCAACACCAACACTGAAGCTTTCTTT
13	.	TRBV9	TRBJ2-7	few	CASSGTPNYEQYF	TGTGCCAGCTCCGGGACGCCAAACTACGAGCAGTACTTC
12	TRBD2	TRBV20-1	TRBJ2-3	.	CGGVGVADTQYF	TGCGGGGGGGTGGGAGTGGCAGATACGCAGTATTTT
12	.	TRBV10-3	TRBJ1-1	.	CAIRAQGTEAFF	TGTGCCATCAGGGCTCAGGGGACTGAAGCTTTCTTT
16	.	TRBV4-3	TRBJ1-2	.	CASSQAPGPSNYGYTF	TGCGCCAGCAGCCAAGCCCCCGGTCCCTCTAACTATGGCTACACCTTC
14	.	TRBV29-1	TRBJ1-3	.	CSVALGNGGNTIYF	TGCAGCGTTGCCCTAGGGAATGGTGGAAACACCATATATTTT
14	.	TRBV24-1	TRBJ2-1	many	CATSDRAGYNEQFF	TGTGCCACCAGTGACCGAGCGGGTTACAATGAGCAGTTCTTC
17	.	TRBV7-2	TRBJ1-5	.	CASTIKGGSGFNQPQHF	TGTGCCAGCACCATTAAGGGGGGGAGTGGCTTTAATCAGCCCCAGCATTTT
15	.	TRBV5-1	TRBJ1-5	few	CASSLANALNQPQHF	TGCGCCAGCAGCTTGGCCAATGCCCTTAATCAGCCCCAGCATTTT
14	.	TRBV11-3	TRBJ1-2	.	CASSQGRPNYGYTF	TGTGCCAGCAGCCAGGGACGCCCTAACTATGGCTACACCTTC
12	.	TRBV29-1	TRBJ2-7	few	CSAGRNDYEQYF	TGCAGCGCGGGACGGAATGACTACGAGCAGTACTTC
14	.	TRBV30	TRBJ2-5	.	CAWTRTIAEETQYF	TGTGCCTGGACAAGGACGATCGCTGAAGAGACCCAGTACTTC